One and the same sample provided the 9 T cell receptor beta chains below, sequenced in a study of blood T cell repertoires in COVID-19. Sequenced by immunoSEQ multiplex PCR; TCRdb stores in-frame clones only, minus some. Of 200,000 to 300,000 clones detected, around 80% appear once; the ten largest clones hold over 1.5%. The sample comprised peripheral blood. Receptors originate from a woman older than 75 with acute or convalescent COVID-19.

The chain is built from TRBV19 and TRBJ1-1, with a tentative D call TRBD1 (6 bases). Germline V lookup: CDR1 LNHDA, CDR2 SQIVND (reference sequence). This CDR3 is 11 amino acids long. V lost 7 bases and J lost 8, with 11 bases in between. For the CDR3, the DNA is TGTGCCAGTAAGGACAGATACGAAGCTTTCTTT. This translates into CASKDRYEAFF. The full variable domain, its missing parts supplied by reference TRBV19 and TRBJ1-1, is DGGITQSPKYLFRKEGQNVTLSCEQNLNHDAMYWYRQDPGQGLRLIYYSQIVNDFQKGDIAEGYSVSREKKESFPLTVTSAQKNPTAFYLCASKDRYEAFFGQGTRLTVV.

A remark on this clone: Other DNA sequences within the sample encode an identical CDR3. The rearrangement joins TRBV9 to TRBJ2-1; unclear D gene. Germline values: CDR1 SGDLS, CDR2 YYNGEE. V shed 0 bases and J shed 0 bases, with 7 bases lying between them. This CDR3 contains 15 residues. CDR3 amino acids: CASSVGAASYNEQFF. CDR3 DNA sequence: TGTGCCAGCAGCGTAGGGGCAGCCTCCTACAATGAGCAGTTCTTC.

This clone was seen more than once but under ten times. V is TRBV27 and J is TRBJ1-2; TRBD1 matches at 9 bases. This CDR3 is built from 15 residues. Trimming at V came to 5 bases and at J to 1 base, leaving 5 bases not matched to a gene. Germline values: CDR1 MNHEY, CDR2 SMNVEV (reference sequence). The CDR3 DNA reads TGTGCCAGCAGTAAACCGGGACAGGGTAACTATGGCTACACCTTC. It encodes CASSKPGQGNYGYTF.

This clone was found a few times. The chain uses TRBV30 and TRBJ2-7; TRBD2 matches 10 bases. Losses at the gene ends were 4 bases for V and 2 bases for J; bases not matched to a gene: 5. Germline CDR1 and CDR2: GTSNPN and SVGIG (reference sequence). The CDR3 has 14 amino acids. The CDR3 here is CAWMTSGWTYEQYF. The CDR3 DNA reads TGTGCCTGGATGACTAGCGGGTGGACCTACGAGCAGTACTTC.

The chain has TRBV5-1 and TRBJ2-3, with 9 positions matching TRBD1. The CDR3 spans 16 residues. V lost 4 bases and J lost 0; bases outside the gene matches: 6. Germline V lookup: CDR1 SGHRS, CDR2 YFSETQ. CDR3 region: CASSQGTGPSTDTQYF. As DNA, the CDR3 is TGCGCCAGCAGCCAAGGGACAGGGCCGAGCACAGATACGCAGTATTTT.

This clone showed up just once. This chain uses TRBV18 with TRBJ2-7; possible D gene TRBD1, 6 bases. The ends were cut back, 6 bases at V and 6 bases at J, with 15 bases in the middle. The CDR3 runs to 13 residues. The germline V gene encodes CDR1 KGHSH and CDR2 LQKENI. CDR3: CASSQGQGGEQYF. The CDR3 region has the DNA TGTGCCAGCTCCCAAGGGCAAGGGGGCGAGCAGTACTTC.

There are a few counts of this clone. The J gene is TRBJ2-6, the V gene TRBV7-3; 11 bases are shared with TRBD1. This CDR3 is 17 amino acids long. After removal of 5 bases from V and 2 bases from J, the junction contained 5 bases not matched to a gene. Germline assignment: CDR1 SGHTA and CDR2 FQGTGA. The CDR3 spells CASSPRGQGAGANVLTF. The CDR3 DNA is TGTGCCAGCAGCCCTAGGGGACAGGGGGCTGGGGCCAACGTCCTGACTTTC. Based on the CDR3 plus reference TRBV7-3 and TRBJ2-6, the full variable domain is GAGVSQTPSNKVTEKGKYVELRCDPISGHTALYWYRQSLGQGPEFLIYFQGTGAADDSGLPNDRFFAVRPEGSVSTLKIQRTERGDSAVYLCASSPRGQGAGANVLTFGAGSRLTVL.

The V call is TRBV29-1, the J call TRBJ2-1; D not certain. Germline-derived CDR1 and CDR2 are SQVTM and ANQGSEA. V was clipped by 6 bases and J by 9 bases, with 12 bases between them. The CDR3 loop spans 11 amino acids. CDR3 amino acids: CSVIWALEQFF. The CDR3 coding sequence is TGCAGCGTCATTTGGGCTCTTGAGCAGTTCTTC.

J is TRBJ1-3 and V is TRBV27, with D possibly TRBD1 on 5 matching bases. CDR1 and CDR2 from the germline V gene are MNHEY and SMNVEV (reference sequence). V was pared by 2 bases and J by 7 bases, with 15 bases between. The CDR3 extends over 15 amino acids. DNA for the CDR3: TGTGCCAGCAGTTTAAGGGCAGGGTGGGGCAACACCATATATTTT. Amino acid sequence: CASSLRAGWGNTIYF.